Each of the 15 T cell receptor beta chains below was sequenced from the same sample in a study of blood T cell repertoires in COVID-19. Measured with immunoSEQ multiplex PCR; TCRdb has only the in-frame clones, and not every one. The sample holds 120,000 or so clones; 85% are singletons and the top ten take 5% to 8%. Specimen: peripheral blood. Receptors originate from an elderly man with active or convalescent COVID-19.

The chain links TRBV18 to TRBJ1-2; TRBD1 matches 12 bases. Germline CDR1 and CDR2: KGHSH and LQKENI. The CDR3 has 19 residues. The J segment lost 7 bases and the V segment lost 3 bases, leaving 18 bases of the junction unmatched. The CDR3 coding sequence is TGTGCCAGCTCACCGCGAGATCTTGGGACAGGGGGCAATATCGGTGGCTACACCTTC. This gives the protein CASSPRDLGTGGNIGGYTF. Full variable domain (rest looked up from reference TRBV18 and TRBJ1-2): NAGVMQNPRHLVRRRGQEARLRCSPMKGHSHVYWYRQLPEEGLKFMVYLQKENIIDESGMPKERFSAEFPKEGPSILRIQQVVRGDSAAYFCASSPRDLGTGGNIGGYTFGSGTRLTVV.

The CDR3 sequence: CASSVASGGASGELFF. CDR3 bases: TGTGCCAGCAGCGTAGCTAGCGGGGGGGCCTCCGGGGAGCTGTTTTTT. V and J are TRBV9 and TRBJ2-2; 12 bases map to TRBD2. The CDR3 consists of 16 residues. The V and J ends lost 0 bases and 6 bases, in that order; junction bases with no gene match: 3. Germline V gives CDR1 SGDLS, CDR2 YYNGEE. Full variable domain (rest looked up from reference TRBV9 and TRBJ2-2): DSGVTQTPKHLITATGQRVTLRCSPRSGDLSVYWYQQSLDQGLQFLIQYYNGEERAKGNILERFSAQQFPDLHSELNLSSLELGDSALYFCASSVASGGASGELFFGEGSRLTVL.

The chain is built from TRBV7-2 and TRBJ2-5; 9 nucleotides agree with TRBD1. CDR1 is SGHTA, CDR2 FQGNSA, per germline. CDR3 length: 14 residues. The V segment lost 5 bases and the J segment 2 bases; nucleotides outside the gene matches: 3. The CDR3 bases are TGTGCCAGCAGCAACAGGGGGCAACAAGAGACCCAGTACTTC. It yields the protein CASSNRGQQETQYF. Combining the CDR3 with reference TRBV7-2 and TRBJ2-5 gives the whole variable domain GAGVSQSPSNKVTEKGKDVELRCDPISGHTALYWYRQSLGQGLEFLIYFQGNSAPDKSGLPSDRFSAERTGGSVSTLTIQRTQQEDSAVYLCASSNRGQQETQYFGPGTRLLVL.

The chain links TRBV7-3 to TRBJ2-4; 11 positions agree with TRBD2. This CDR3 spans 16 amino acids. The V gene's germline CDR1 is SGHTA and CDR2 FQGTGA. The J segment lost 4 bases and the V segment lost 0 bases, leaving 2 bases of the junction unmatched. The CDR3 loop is CASSLTGTSGKNIQYF. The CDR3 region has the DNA TGTGCCAGCAGCTTAACCGGGACTAGCGGTAAAAACATTCAGTACTTC.

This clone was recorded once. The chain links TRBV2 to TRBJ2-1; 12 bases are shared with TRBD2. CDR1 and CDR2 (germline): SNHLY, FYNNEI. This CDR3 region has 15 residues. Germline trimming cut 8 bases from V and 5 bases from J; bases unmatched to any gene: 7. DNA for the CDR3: TGTGCCAGCGGAATCCTAGCGGGGGGGGACAATGAGCAGTTCTTC. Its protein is CASGILAGGDNEQFF.

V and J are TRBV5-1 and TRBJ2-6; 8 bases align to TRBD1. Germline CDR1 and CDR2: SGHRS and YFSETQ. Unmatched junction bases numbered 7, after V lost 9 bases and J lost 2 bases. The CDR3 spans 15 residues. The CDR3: CATKPGGPGANVLTF. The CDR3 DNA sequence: TGCGCCACCAAACCAGGGGGCCCTGGGGCCAACGTCCTGACTTTC.

The CDR3 DNA is TGTGCCAGCAGTTACTCTCCGATGAGACAGGGTCGAACTAGCAATCAGCCCCAGCATTTT. Amino acids: CASSYSPMRQGRTSNQPQHF. This rearrangement joins TRBV6-2 or TRBV6-3 to TRBJ1-5, with TRBD1 matching 7 bases. V lost 0 bases, J lost 0 bases, and 14 bases stayed unmatched. Looked up from germline, CDR1 is MNHEY and CDR2 is SVGEGT. The CDR3 length is 20 residues.

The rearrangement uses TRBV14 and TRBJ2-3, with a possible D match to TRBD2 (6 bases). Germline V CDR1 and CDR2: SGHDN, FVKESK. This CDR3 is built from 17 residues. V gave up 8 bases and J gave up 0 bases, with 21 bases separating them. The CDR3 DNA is TGTGCCAGCGGAGCTGGAGGGCCGATCTTCAGCACAGATACGCAGTATTTT. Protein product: CASGAGGPIFSTDTQYF.

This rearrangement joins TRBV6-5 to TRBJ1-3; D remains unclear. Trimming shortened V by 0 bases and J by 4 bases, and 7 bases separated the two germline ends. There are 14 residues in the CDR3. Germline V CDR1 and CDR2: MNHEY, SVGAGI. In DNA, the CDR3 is TGTGCCAGCAGTTACTCGAGTCGGGGAAACACCATATATTTT. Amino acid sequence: CASSYSSRGNTIYF.

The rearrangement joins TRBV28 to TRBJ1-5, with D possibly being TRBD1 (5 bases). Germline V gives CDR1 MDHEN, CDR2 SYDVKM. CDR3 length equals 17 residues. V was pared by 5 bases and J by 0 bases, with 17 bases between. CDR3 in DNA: TGTGCCAGCAGTCCTCCGTGGGGGGGTTATAGCAATCAGCCCCAGCATTTT. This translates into CASSPPWGGYSNQPQHF.

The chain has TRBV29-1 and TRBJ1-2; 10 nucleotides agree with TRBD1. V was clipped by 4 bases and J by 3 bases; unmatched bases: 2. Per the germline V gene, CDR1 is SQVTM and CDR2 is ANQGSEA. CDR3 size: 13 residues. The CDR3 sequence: CSVGDRGDYGYTF. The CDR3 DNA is TGCAGCGTTGGGGACAGGGGTGACTATGGCTACACCTTC.

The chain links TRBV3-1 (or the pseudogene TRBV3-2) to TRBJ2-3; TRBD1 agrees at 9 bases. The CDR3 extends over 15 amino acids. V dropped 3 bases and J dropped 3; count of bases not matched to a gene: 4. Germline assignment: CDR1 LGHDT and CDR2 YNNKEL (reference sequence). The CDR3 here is CASSHTGGPTDTQYF. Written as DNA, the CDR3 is TGTGCCAGCAGCCACACAGGGGGCCCTACAGATACGCAGTATTTT.

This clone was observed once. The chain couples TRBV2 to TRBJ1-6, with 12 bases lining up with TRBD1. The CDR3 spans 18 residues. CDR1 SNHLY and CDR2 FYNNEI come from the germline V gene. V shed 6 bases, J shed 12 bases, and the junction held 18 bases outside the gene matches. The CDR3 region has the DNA TGTGCCAGCAGCCGCCGGGTGTCCGGGACAGGGGGCTCCTTACCCCTCCACTTT. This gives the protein CASSRRVSGTGGSLPLHF.

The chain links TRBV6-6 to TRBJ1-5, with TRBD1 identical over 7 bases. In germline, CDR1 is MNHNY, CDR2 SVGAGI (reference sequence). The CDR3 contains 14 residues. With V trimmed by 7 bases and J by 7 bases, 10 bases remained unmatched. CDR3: CASTKRDSGQPQHF. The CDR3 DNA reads TGTGCCAGCACTAAACGGGACAGCGGGCAGCCCCAGCATTTT.

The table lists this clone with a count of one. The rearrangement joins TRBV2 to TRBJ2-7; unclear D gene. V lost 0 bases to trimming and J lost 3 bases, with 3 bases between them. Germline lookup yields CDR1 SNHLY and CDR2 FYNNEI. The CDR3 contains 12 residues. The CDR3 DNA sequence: TGTGCCAGCAGTGAAGCGCGCTACGAGCAGTACTTC. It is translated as CASSEARYEQYF.